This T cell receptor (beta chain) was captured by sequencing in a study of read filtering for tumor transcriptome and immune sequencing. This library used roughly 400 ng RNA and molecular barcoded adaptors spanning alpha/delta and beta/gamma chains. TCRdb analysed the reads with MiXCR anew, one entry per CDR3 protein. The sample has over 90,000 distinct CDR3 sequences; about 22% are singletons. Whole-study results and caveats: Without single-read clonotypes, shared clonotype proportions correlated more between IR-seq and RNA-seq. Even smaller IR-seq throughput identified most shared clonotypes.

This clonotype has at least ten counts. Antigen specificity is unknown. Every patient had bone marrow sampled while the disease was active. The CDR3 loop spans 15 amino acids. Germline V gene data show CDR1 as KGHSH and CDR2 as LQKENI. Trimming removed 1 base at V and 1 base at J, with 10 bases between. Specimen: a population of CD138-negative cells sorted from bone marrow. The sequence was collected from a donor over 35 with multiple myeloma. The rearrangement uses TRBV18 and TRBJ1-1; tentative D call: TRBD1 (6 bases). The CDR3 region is CASSPLGGRNTEAFF. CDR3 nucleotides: TGTGCCAGCTCACCACTCGGGGGCAGGAACACTGAAGCTTTCTTT.